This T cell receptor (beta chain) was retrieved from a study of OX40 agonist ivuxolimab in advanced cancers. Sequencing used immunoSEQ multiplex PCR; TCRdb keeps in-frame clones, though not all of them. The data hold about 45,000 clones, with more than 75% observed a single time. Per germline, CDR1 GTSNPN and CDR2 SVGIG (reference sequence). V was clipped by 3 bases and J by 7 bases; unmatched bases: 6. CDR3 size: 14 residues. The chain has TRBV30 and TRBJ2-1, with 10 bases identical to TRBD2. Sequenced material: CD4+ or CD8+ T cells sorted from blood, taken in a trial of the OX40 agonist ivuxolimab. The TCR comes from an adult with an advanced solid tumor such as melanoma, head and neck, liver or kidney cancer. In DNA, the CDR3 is TGTGCCTGGAGGGCTAGCGGGAGTTGGAATGAGCAGTTCTTC. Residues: CAWRASGSWNEQFF.